Detailed here is one T cell receptor beta chain. Its antigen is unknown. This sample is part of a study of T cell responses to AZD1222 COVID-19 vaccine. Study results and limitations: Donor demographics were predominantly white British with a female majority; clonal diversity may be underestimated.

The data were produced by immunoSEQ multiplex PCR, yet TCRdb's version contains in-frame clones alone and is incomplete. The sample lists about 130,000 clones, 86% occurring once. The TCR was taken from an adult in good health. Specimen: peripheral blood, collected on day 0 of AZD1222 vaccination.

In DNA, the CDR3 is TGTGCCAGTAGTATAGCGAGGACAGATACGCAGTATTTT. Its protein product is CASSIARTDTQYF. The rearrangement links TRBV19 to TRBJ2-3, with D uncertain. This CDR3 spans 13 amino acids. The germline V and J ends were trimmed by 1 base and 3 bases, with 5 bases remaining between them. The germline CDR1 and CDR2 sequences are LNHDA and SQIVND (reference sequence). The full variable domain, with the rest looked up from reference TRBV19 and TRBJ2-3, is DGGITQSPKYLFRKEGQNVTLSCEQNLNHDAMYWYRQDPGQGLRLIYYSQIVNDFQKGDIAEGYSVSREKKESFPLTVTSAQKNPTAFYLCASSIARTDTQYFGPGTRLTVL.